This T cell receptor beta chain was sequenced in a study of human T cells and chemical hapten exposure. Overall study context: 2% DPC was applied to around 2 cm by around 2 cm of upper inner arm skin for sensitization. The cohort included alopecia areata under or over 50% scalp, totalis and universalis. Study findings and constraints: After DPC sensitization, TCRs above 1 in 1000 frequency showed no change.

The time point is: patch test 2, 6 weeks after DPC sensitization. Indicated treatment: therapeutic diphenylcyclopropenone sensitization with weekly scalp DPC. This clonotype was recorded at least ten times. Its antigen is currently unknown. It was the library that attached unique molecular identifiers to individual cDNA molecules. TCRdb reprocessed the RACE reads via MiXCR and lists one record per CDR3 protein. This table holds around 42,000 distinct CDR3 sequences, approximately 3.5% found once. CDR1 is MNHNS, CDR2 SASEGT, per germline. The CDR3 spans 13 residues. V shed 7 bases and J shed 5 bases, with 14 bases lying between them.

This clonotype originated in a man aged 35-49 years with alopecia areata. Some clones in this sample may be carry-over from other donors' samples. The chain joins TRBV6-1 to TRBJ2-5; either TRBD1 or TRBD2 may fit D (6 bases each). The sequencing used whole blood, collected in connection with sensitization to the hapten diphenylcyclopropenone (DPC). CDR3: CASISGAGETQYF. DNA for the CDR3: TGTGCCAGCATATCAGGGGCGGGGGAGACCCAGTACTTC.